Listed below are T cell receptor beta chains from one sample, sequenced in a study of CD8 T cells in ankylosing spondylitis. Each CDR3 protein gets one entry after TCRdb re-called the 5' RACE reads with MiXCR. The sample includes fewer than 450,000 distinct CDR3 sequences, more than 15% of them seen just once. The sequencing input was blood, either unsorted or a sorted T cell fraction (not recorded which). These receptors originate from a male donor with ankylosing spondylitis. The CDR3 runs from the conserved cysteine through the conserved F or W. Each record gives: D gene, clone size, V gene, J gene, CDR3 DNA, CDR3 protein. The D gene is left open where the match is weak. Part of the rows lack a size; the others show once, few, many or a class for expanded clones.

-,few,TRBV20-1,TRBJ2-1,TGCAGTGCGATCCCAGTCCAGATCTCCTACAATGAGCAGTTCTTC,CSAIPVQISYNEQFF
-,many,TRBV3-1,TRBJ1-4,TGTGCCAGCATGCGGCGGGGAACTAATGAAAAACTGTTTTTT,CASMRRGTNEKLFF
-,once,TRBV6-1,TRBJ2-5,TGTGCCAGCCTGGGACGGATCCAAGAGACCCAGTACTTC,CASLGRIQETQYF
-,few,TRBV5-6,TRBJ2-5,TGTGCCAGCAGCTTGGGACAGATGAAAGAGACCCAGTACTTC,CASSLGQMKETQYF
-,few,TRBV2,TRBJ2-3,TGTGCCAGCAGTGTATTAGCAGGGGCAGGCACAGATACGCAGTATTTT,CASSVLAGAGTDTQYF
-,-,TRBV7-9,TRBJ1-5,TGTGCCAGCAGCTTAGGGACGGGACACCAGCATTTT,CASSLGTGHQHF
-,few,TRBV7-8,TRBJ2-1,TGTGCCAGCACCCCGATTCAGGGGTCTAGGAATGAGCAGTTCTTC,CASTPIQGSRNEQFF
-,few,TRBV5-1,TRBJ2-2,TGCGCCAGCAGCTTATTCCGGGAGCTCACCGGGGAGCTGTTTTTT,CASSLFRELTGELFF
TRBD2,few,TRBV11-1,TRBJ2-3,TGTGCCAGCAGCGGACTAGCGGGAGGAATCTACACAGATACGCAGTATTTT,CASSGLAGGIYTDTQYF
-,many,TRBV6-1,TRBJ1-1,TGTGCCAGCAGGCAGACAGTAGGGGAGAACACTGAAGCTTTCTTT,CASRQTVGENTEAFF
-,few,TRBV24-1,TRBJ2-2,TGTGCCACCAGTGACTCCGGGACTCCGAACACCGGGGAGCTGTTTTTT,CATSDSGTPNTGELFF
TRBD2,-,TRBV5-4,TRBJ2-5,TGTGCCAGCAGCCAGGGACTAGGAAGTGAGACCCAGTACTTC,CASSQGLGSETQYF
-,few,TRBV9,TRBJ1-1,TGTGCCAGCAGCGTCAATGAGATCACTGAAGCTTTCTTT,CASSVNEITEAFF
-,-,TRBV24-1,TRBJ1-1,TGTGCCACCAGCTCATCCCCACAGACTGAAGCTTTCTTT,CATSSSPQTEAFF
TRBD1,few,TRBV9,TRBJ1-4,TGTGCCAGCAGCGTTACGGACAGGGGCGGGAATGAAAAACTGTTTTTT,CASSVTDRGGNEKLFF
-,-,TRBV5-6,TRBJ2-7,TGTGCCAGCAGCTTGAGTTCCTGGTTCTCCTACGAGCAGTACTTC,CASSLSSWFSYEQYF
-,few,TRBV4-3,TRBJ2-7,TGCGCCAGCAGCCGTTTGCTACCGCGGGATTTTTCAGCGGCCTACGAGCAGTACTTC,CASSRLLPRDFSAAYEQYF
-,-,TRBV12-3/TRBV12-4,TRBJ2-1,TGTGCCAGCAGTTTAGGGGGAGAGGCGATAGATGAGCAGTTCTTC,CASSLGGEAIDEQFF
TRBD2,-,TRBV5-1,TRBJ2-3,TGCGCCAGCAGCTTGACTAGCGGTCTCACAGATACGCAGTATTTT,CASSLTSGLTDTQYF
TRBD2,many,TRBV5-1,TRBJ2-5,TGCGCCAGCAGCCCCCAGGTTGGACTAGCTGGACAGACCCAGTACTTC,CASSPQVGLAGQTQYF
-,-,TRBV30,TRBJ2-1,TGTGCCTGGCATGCAGGGGCCGGGGAGAAGCAGTTCTTC,CAWHAGAGEKQFF
TRBD2,-,TRBV18,TRBJ2-7,TGTGCCAGCTCACCGAGAGGACTAGCCGAGCAGTACTTC,CASSPRGLAEQYF
-,-,TRBV5-1,TRBJ2-1,TGCGCCAGCAGCTTGGCGGGCTCGGCCAGGGCTCCCTCATTACGGAATGAGCAGTTCTTC,CASSLAGSARAPSLRNEQFF
-,many,TRBV5-1,TRBJ1-5,TGCGCCAGCAGCTTGAACGGACAGCACAATCAGCCCCAGCATTTT,CASSLNGQHNQPQHF
TRBD2,-,TRBV5-1,TRBJ2-7,TGCGCCAGCAGCTTGGGGGGACTAGGGTCTTCCTACGAGCAGTACTTC,CASSLGGLGSSYEQYF
TRBD2,few,TRBV4-2,TRBJ2-2,TGTGCCAGCAGCCAAGCGCGGGGGAGCACCGGGGAGCTGTTTTTT,CASSQARGSTGELFF
-,-,TRBV27,TRBJ1-6,TGTGCCAGCAGTCCTCAGGCGTCGAGTAATTCACCCCTCCACTTT,CASSPQASSNSPLHF
-,-,TRBV20-1,TRBJ2-3,TGCAGTGCTAGAGGGGTTGTCGAAAGCGGCACAGATACGCAGTATTTT,CSARGVVESGTDTQYF
-,-,TRBV7-9,TRBJ2-6,TGTGCCAGCAGCTTCAGGGGTGCCGGGGCCAACGTCCTGACTTTC,CASSFRGAGANVLTF
-,-,TRBV20-1,TRBJ2-3,TGCAGTGCTAGAGGGGAAGGTCGGGGTACGCAGTATTTT,CSARGEGRGTQYF
TRBD1,few,TRBV28,TRBJ2-7,TGTGCCAGCAGACCTCCGGGACAGGTATACGAGCAGTACTTC,CASRPPGQVYEQYF
-,few,TRBV12-3/TRBV12-4,TRBJ1-1,TGTGCCAGCAGTTGGGGGGGGCTGGGCACTGAAGCTTTCTTT,CASSWGGLGTEAFF
TRBD1,-,TRBV15,TRBJ1-3,TGTGCCACCAGCAGAGATGGACAGGGATGGAACACCATATATTTT,CATSRDGQGWNTIYF
-,-,TRBV18,TRBJ2-2,TGTGCCAGCTCACCACCGGCAGGCAATACGAACACCGGGGAGCTGTTTTTT,CASSPPAGNTNTGELFF
-,-,TRBV5-6,TRBJ1-5,TGTGCCAGCAGCTTGGGAGGGATGGTGCAGCCCCAGCATTTT,CASSLGGMVQPQHF